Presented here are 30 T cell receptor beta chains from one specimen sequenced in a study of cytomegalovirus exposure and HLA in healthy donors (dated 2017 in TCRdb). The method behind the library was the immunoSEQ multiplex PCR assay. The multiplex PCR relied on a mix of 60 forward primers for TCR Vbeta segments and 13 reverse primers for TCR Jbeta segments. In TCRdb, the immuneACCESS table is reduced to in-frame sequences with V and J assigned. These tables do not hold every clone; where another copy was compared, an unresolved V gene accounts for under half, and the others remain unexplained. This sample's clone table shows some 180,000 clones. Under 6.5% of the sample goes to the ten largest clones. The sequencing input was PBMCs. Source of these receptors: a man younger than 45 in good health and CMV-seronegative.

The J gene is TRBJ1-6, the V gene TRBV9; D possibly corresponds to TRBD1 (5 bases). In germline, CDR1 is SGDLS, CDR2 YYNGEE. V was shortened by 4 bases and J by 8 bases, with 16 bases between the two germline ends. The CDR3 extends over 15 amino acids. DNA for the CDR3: TGTGCCAGCAGCCCCCAGGGCCTCCGGGATTCACCCCTCCACTTT. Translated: CASSPQGLRDSPLHF.

For the CDR3, the DNA is TGTGCCAGCCGGTGGGGGCGGGTCCAGAGTCAGCCCCAGCATTTT. It yields the protein CASRWGRVQSQPQHF. The V gene is TRBV6-6, the J gene TRBJ1-5, with a weak D call TRBD1 (6 bases). V was clipped by 8 bases and J by 6 bases, with 20 bases between them. The length of the CDR3 is 15 residues. Germline CDR1 is MNHNY and CDR2 is SVGAGI (reference sequence).

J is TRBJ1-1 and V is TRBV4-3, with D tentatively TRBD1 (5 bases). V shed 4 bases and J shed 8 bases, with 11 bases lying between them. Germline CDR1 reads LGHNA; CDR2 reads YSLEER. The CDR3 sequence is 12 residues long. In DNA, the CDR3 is TGCGCCAGCAGCCGAGCCCCAGGGGAAGCTTTCTTT. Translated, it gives CASSRAPGEAFF.

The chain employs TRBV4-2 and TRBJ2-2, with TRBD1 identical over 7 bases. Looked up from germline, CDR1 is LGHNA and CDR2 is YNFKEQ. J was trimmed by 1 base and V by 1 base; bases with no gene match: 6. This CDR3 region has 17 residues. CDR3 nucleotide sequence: TGTGCCAGCAGCCAAGGAGTAGGACAGGTGAACACCGGGGAGCTGTTTTTT. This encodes CASSQGVGQVNTGELFF.

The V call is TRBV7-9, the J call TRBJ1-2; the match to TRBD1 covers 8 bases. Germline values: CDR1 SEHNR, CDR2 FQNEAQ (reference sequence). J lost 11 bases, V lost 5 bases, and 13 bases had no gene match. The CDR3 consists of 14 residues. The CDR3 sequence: CASSPVQGQGRYTF. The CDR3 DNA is TGTGCCAGCAGCCCCGTTCAAGGACAGGGAAGATACACCTTC.

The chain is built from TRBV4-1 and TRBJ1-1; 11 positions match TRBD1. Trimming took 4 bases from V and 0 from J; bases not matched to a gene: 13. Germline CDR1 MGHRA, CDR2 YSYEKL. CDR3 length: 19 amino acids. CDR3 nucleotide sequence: TGCGCCAGCAGCCCGCGTACCGGGACAGGGGGGACGATGAACACTGAAGCTTTCTTT. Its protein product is CASSPRTGTGGTMNTEAFF.

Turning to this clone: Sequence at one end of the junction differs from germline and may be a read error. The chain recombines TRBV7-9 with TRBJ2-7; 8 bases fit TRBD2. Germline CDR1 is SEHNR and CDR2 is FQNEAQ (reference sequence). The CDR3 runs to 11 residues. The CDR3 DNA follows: TGTGCCAGCAGCATGTCGGGGGGGCTTTTCTTC. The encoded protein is CASSMSGGLFF.

The CDR3 loop reads CASSLRQGSSGNTIYF. The CDR3 DNA sequence: TGTGCCAGTAGCCTGAGACAGGGATCTTCTGGAAACACCATATATTTT. This chain connects TRBV19 to TRBJ1-3; 7 bases align to TRBD1. V lost 6 bases, J lost 1 base, and 9 bases stayed unmatched. The CDR3 is made up of 16 amino acids. The germline gives CDR1 LNHDA, CDR2 SQIVND (reference sequence).

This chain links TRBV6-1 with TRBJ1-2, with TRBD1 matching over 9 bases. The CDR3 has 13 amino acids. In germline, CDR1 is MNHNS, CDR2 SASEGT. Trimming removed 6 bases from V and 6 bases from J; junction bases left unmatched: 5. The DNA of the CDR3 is TGTGCCAGCAGAACTGGACAGGGGAATGGCTACACCTTC. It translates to CASRTGQGNGYTF.

Here the CDR3 reads CASSSGDRPYEQYF. The DNA of the CDR3 is TGTGCCAGCAGCTCGGGGGACAGACCCTACGAGCAGTACTTC. The J gene is TRBJ2-7, the V gene TRBV7-3; possible D gene TRBD1, 7 bases. This CDR3 has 14 amino acids. Looked up from germline, CDR1 is SGHTA and CDR2 is FQGTGA. V dropped 4 bases and J dropped 2 bases, with 12 bases sitting between them.

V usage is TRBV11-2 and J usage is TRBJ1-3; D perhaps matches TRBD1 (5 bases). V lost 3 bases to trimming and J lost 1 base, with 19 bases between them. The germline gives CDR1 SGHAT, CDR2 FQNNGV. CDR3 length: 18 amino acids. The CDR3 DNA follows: TGTGCCAGCAGCTTTAACCGGGCGGGGACGGAATCTGGAAACACCATATATTTT. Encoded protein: CASSFNRAGTESGNTIYF.

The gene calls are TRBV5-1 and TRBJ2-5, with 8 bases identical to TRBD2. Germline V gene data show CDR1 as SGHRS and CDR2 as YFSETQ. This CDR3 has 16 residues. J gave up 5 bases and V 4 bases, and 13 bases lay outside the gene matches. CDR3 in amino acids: CASSPFPGLGEETQYF. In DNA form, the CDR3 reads TGCGCCAGCAGCCCCTTTCCGGGACTAGGGGAGGAGACCCAGTACTTC.

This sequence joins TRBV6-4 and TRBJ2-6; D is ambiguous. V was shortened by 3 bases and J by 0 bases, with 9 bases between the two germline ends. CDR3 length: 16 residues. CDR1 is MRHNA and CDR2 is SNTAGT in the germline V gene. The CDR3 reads CASSESPSSGANVLTF. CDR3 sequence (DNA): TGTGCCAGCAGTGAGTCCCCGAGCTCTGGGGCCAACGTCCTGACTTTC.

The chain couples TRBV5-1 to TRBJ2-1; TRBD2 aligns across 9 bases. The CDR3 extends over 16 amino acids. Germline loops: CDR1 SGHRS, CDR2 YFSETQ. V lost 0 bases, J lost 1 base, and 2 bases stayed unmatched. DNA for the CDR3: TGCGCCAGCAGCTTGGGACTAGCGGCTTCCTACAATGAGCAGTTCTTC. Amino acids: CASSLGLAASYNEQFF.

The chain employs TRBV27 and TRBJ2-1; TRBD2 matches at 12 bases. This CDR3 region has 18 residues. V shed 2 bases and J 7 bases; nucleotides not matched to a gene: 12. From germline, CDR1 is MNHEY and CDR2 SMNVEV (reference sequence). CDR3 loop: CASSLVYRASGRVNEQFF. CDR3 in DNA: TGTGCCAGCAGTTTAGTATATAGGGCTAGCGGGAGGGTAAATGAGCAGTTCTTC.

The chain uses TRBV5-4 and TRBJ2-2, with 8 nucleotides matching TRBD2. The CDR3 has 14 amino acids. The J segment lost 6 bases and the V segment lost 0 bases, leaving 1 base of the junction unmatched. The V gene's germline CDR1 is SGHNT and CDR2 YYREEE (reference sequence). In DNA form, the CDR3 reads TGTGCCAGCAGCTTGGCTAGCGGGCCCGGGGAGCTGTTTTTT. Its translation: CASSLASGPGELFF.

The CDR3 loop is CASSGGGSGTTGELFF. CDR3 sequence (DNA): TGTGCCAGCAGCGGAGGGGGGAGCGGGACCACCGGGGAGCTGTTTTTT. The V and J genes are TRBV7-7 and TRBJ2-2; D might be TRBD2 (7 bases). This CDR3 is built from 16 residues. The V and J ends lost 5 bases and 4 bases respectively, with 17 bases between them. CDR1 is SSHAT, CDR2 FNYEAQ, per germline (reference sequence).

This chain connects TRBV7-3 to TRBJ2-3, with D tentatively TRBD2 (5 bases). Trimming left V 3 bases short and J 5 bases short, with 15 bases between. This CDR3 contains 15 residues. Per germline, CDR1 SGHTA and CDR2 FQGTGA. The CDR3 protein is CASSFSGNRGDTQYF. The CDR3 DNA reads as TGTGCCAGCAGCTTTTCGGGAAACAGAGGAGATACGCAGTATTTT.

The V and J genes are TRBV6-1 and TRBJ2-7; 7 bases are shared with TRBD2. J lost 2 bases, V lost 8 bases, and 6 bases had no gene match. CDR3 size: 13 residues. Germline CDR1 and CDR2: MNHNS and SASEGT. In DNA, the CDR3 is TGTGCCAGCGGCGGGGAGGGCCCCTACGAGCAGTACTTC. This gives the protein CASGGEGPYEQYF.

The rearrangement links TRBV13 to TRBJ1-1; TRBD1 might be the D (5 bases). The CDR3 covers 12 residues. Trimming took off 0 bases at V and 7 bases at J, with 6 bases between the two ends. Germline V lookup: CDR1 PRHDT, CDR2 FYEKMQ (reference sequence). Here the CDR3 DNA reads TGTGCCAGCAGCTTAGGGACAGTTGAAGCTTTCTTT. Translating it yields CASSLGTVEAFF.

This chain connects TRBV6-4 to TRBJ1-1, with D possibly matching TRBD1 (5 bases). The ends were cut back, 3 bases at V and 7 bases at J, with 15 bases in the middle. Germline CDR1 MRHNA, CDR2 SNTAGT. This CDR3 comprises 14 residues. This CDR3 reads CASSDVENGGEAFF. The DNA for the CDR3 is TGTGCCAGCAGTGATGTCGAAAACGGGGGTGAAGCTTTCTTT.

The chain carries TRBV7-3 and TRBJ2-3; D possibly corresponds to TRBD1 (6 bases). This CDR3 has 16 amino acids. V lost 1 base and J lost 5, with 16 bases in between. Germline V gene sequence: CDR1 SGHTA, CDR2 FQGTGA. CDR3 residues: CASSLRAGVSQDTQYF. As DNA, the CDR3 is TGTGCCAGCAGCTTAAGGGCAGGGGTTTCCCAAGATACGCAGTATTTT. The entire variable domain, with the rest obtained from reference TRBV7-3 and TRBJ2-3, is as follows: GAGVSQTPSNKVTEKGKYVELRCDPISGHTALYWYRQSLGQGPEFLIYFQGTGAADDSGLPNDRFFAVRPEGSVSTLKIQRTERGDSAVYLCASSLRAGVSQDTQYFGPGTRLTVL.

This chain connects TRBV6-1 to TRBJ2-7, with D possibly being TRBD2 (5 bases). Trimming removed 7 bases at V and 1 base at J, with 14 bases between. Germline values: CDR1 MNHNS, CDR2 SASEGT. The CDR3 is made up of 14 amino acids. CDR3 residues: CASTSRTPSYEQYF. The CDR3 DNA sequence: TGTGCCAGCACTTCGAGGACTCCTTCCTACGAGCAGTACTTC.

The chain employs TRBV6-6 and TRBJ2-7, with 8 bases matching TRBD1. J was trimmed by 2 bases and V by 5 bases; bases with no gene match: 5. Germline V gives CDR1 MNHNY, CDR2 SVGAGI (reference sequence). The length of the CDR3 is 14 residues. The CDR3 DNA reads TGTGCCAGCAGTCGAGGACAGGGTACCTACGAGCAGTACTTC. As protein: CASSRGQGTYEQYF.

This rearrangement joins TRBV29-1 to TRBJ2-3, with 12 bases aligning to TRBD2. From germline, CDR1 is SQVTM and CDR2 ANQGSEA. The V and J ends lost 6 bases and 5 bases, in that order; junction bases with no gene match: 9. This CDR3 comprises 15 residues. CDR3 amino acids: CSVAGLAGFKDTQYF. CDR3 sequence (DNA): TGCAGCGTCGCAGGACTAGCGGGATTCAAAGATACGCAGTATTTT.

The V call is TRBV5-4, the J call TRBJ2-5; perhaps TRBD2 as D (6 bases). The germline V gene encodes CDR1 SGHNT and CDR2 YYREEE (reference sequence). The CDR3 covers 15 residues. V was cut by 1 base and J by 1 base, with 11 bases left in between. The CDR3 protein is CASSLRVGGQETQYF. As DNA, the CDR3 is TGTGCCAGCAGCTTGCGGGTCGGGGGCCAAGAGACCCAGTACTTC. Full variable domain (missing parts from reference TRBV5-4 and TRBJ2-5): ETGVTQSPTHLIKTRGQQVTLRCSSQSGHNTVSWYQQALGQGPQFIFQYYREEENGRGNFPPRFSGLQFPNYSSELNVNALELDDSALYLCASSLRVGGQETQYFGPGTRLLVL.

In nucleotides, the CDR3 is TGTGCCAGCAGTGAAGCAGGCTGGGGGGGCCTTGGCTACACCTTC. It yields the protein CASSEAGWGGLGYTF. The chain links TRBV6-1 to TRBJ1-2; TRBD1 might be the D (6 bases). Looked up from germline, CDR1 is MNHNS and CDR2 is SASEGT. V lost 0 bases, J lost 7 bases, and 15 bases lay in between. The CDR3 spans 15 residues.

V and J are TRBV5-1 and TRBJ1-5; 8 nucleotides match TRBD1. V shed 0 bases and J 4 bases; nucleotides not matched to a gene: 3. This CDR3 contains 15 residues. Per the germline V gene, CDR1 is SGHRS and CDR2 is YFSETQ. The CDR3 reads CASSLDGQGNQPQHF. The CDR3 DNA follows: TGCGCCAGCAGCTTGGATGGACAGGGAAATCAGCCCCAGCATTTT.

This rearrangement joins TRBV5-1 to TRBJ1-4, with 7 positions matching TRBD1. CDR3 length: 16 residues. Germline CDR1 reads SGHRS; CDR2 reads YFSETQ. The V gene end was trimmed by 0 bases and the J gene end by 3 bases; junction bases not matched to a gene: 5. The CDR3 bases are TGCGCCAGCAGCTTGGTGCGGGACAGTTCTAATGAAAAACTGTTTTTT. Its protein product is CASSLVRDSSNEKLFF.

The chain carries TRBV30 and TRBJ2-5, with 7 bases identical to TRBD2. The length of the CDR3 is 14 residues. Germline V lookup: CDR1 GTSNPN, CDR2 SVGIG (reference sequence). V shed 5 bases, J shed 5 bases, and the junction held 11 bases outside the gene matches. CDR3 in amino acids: CAWGGDGQWETQYF. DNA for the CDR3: TGTGCCTGGGGGGGGGACGGCCAGTGGGAGACCCAGTACTTC.